The 25 T cell receptor beta chains given below trace back to one sample, sequenced in a study of neurological immune-mediated disorders (dated by TCRdb to between 2017 and 2020). Receptor libraries were prepared by 5' RACE. Instrument used: Illumina HiSeq 2500. Using fastp at Q25 and MiXCR, TCRdb reprocessed the public reads and kept productive beta chains. Rows with one shared CDR3 protein collapse into an entry with the most common genes and DNA. The sample table shows some 22,000 distinct CDR3 sequences, and 17% are seen once. The top ten clonotypes cover 7% to 9% of the sample. Sample: CD8+ T cells from blood. The receptors stem from a woman between 18 and 29 years old with multiple sclerosis.

The CDR3 is CASVIDQRSNYGYTF. The CDR3, as DNA: TGTGCCAGTGTCATCGATCAGAGATCTAACTATGGCTACACCTTC. The chain combines TRBV6-6 with TRBJ1-2, with no clear D. The CDR3 has 15 residues. With 9 bases removed from V and 0 bases from J, the gap between germline ends came to 17 bases. CDR1 is MNHNY and CDR2 is SVGAGI in the germline V gene (reference sequence).

Relative to its sample, this clonotype is medium-sized (0.01 to 0.1%). This rearrangement joins TRBV29-1 to TRBJ1-1; tentative D call: TRBD1 (5 bases). The CDR3 loop spans 13 amino acids. Per germline, CDR1 SQVTM and CDR2 ANQGSEA. V was cut by 3 bases and J by 5 bases, with 13 bases left in between. The CDR3 here is CSVEAREGTEAFF. The CDR3 region has the DNA TGCAGCGTTGAGGCCAGGGAGGGGACTGAAGCTTTCTTT.

The chain combines TRBV12-3 or TRBV12-4 with TRBJ1-5, with D tentatively TRBD1 (5 bases). Between the trimmed V and J ends, which lost 5 bases and 7 bases, there was a span of 15 bases. The length of the CDR3 is 14 residues. CDR3 amino acids: CASSPIDKGQPQHF. CDR3 in DNA: TGTGCCAGCAGTCCAATAGACAAGGGGCAGCCCCAGCATTTT.

This clonotype is medium-sized. V usage is TRBV29-1 and J usage is TRBJ2-7, with TRBD1 matching 9 bases. CDR1 is SQVTM and CDR2 is ANQGSEA in the germline V gene. The V segment lost 3 bases and the J segment 6 bases; nucleotides outside the gene matches: 6. The CDR3 spans 13 residues. This CDR3 reads CSVELGTGFEQYF. The CDR3 coding sequence is TGCAGCGTTGAGCTGGGGACAGGGTTCGAGCAGTACTTC.

Many counts were recorded for this clonotype. The chain combines TRBV12-3 or TRBV12-4 with TRBJ1-2; D is undetermined. V was clipped by 6 bases and J by 5 bases, with 13 bases between them. This CDR3 region has 13 residues. The CDR3 nucleotides read TGTGCCAGCAGCCCGGGCCTTGGATATGGCTACACCTTC. It yields the protein CASSPGLGYGYTF.

The genes are TRBV29-1 and TRBJ1-1; D gene unclear. The germline gives CDR1 SQVTM, CDR2 ANQGSEA. This CDR3 has 12 amino acids. V gave up 4 bases and J gave up 6 bases, with 12 bases separating them. CDR3 in DNA: TGCAGCGTTGTGACTCCGGGCGCTGAAGCTTTCTTT. This codes for CSVVTPGAEAFF.

The chain is built from TRBV29-1 and TRBJ1-2; D is perhaps TRBD1 (5 bases). CDR1 is SQVTM, CDR2 ANQGSEA, per germline. Trimming cost V 6 bases and J 6 bases, with 11 bases left between them. CDR3 length equals 11 residues. The DNA of the CDR3 is TGCAGCGTGGAGGGAGGGGATGGCTACACCTTC. Amino acid sequence: CSVEGGDGYTF.

This clonotype was seen more than once but under ten times. V and J are TRBV6-5 and TRBJ2-3, with 8 bases that match TRBD2. The CDR3 loop spans 15 amino acids. CDR1 is MNHEY, CDR2 SVGAGI, per germline. After removal of 2 bases from V and 8 bases from J, the junction contained 9 bases not matched to a gene. This CDR3 is CASSYGAGGSGTQYF. The CDR3 coding sequence is TGTGCCAGCAGTTACGGCGCGGGGGGAAGTGGTACGCAGTATTTT.

This clonotype was detected ten times or more. The V gene is TRBV5-1, the J gene TRBJ1-5, with 8 nucleotides matching TRBD1. J lost 7 bases, V lost 0 bases, and 9 bases had no gene match. This CDR3 is 16 amino acids long. Germline V gene sequence: CDR1 SGHRS, CDR2 YFSETQ. CDR3 protein: CASSLDGQGHGQPQHF. Here the CDR3 DNA reads TGCGCCAGCAGCTTGGATGGACAGGGTCATGGGCAGCCCCAGCATTTT. Drawing the rest from reference TRBV5-1 and TRBJ1-5, the complete variable domain is KAGVTQTPRYLIKTRGQQVTLSCSPISGHRSVSWYQQTPGQGLQFLFEYFSETQRNKGNFPGRFSGRQFSNSRSEMNVSTLELGDSALYLCASSLDGQGHGQPQHFGDGTRLSIL.

At least ten counts were recorded for this clonotype. V gene TRBV7-6 combines with J gene TRBJ1-1; 7 bases agree with TRBD1. This CDR3 comprises 15 residues. In germline, CDR1 is SGHVS, CDR2 FNYEAQ. V shed 2 bases, J shed 7 bases, and the junction held 10 bases outside the gene matches. The CDR3 nucleotides are TGTGCCAGCAGCTTACTCGACAGGGACCGTAATGAAGCTTTCTTT. As protein: CASSLLDRDRNEAFF.

V gene TRBV20-1 combines with J gene TRBJ2-2; 9 bases align to TRBD1. V lost 0 bases, J lost 3 bases, and 2 bases stayed unmatched. The CDR3 is made up of 15 amino acids. Germline loops: CDR1 DFQATT, CDR2 SNEGSKA (reference sequence). The CDR3 protein is CSARDTGGYTGELFF. The CDR3 nucleotides read TGCAGTGCTAGAGATACAGGGGGCTACACCGGGGAGCTGTTTTTT.

This clonotype was counted ten times or more. The chain recombines TRBV20-1 with TRBJ1-6; 7 bases fit TRBD1. J gave up 8 bases and V 3 bases, and 16 bases lay outside the gene matches. The CDR3 totals 17 residues. Looked up from germline, CDR1 is DFQATT and CDR2 is SNEGSKA (reference sequence). CDR3 nucleotides: TGCAGTGCTAGCCTTCCTTCAAAGACAGGGAGGCATTCACCCCTCCACTTT. Amino acid sequence: CSASLPSKTGRHSPLHF.

The table lists this clonotype with a few counts. This chain joins TRBV7-9 and TRBJ1-6, with D possibly TRBD1 on 5 matching bases. CDR3 length: 15 amino acids. V was shortened by 4 bases and J by 8 bases, with 15 bases between the two germline ends. Germline CDR1 reads SEHNR; CDR2 reads FQNEAQ (reference sequence). CDR3 protein: CASSYRGTLDSPLHF. The CDR3 nucleotides are TGTGCCAGCAGCTATCGAGGGACCCTGGATTCACCCCTCCACTTT.

This chain joins TRBV11-2 and TRBJ2-7, with 8 bases aligning to TRBD1. The CDR3 sequence is 14 residues long. Trimming removed 3 bases from V and 2 bases from J; junction bases left unmatched: 3. Germline V lookup: CDR1 SGHAT, CDR2 FQNNGV. The CDR3 is CASSFGQGPYEQYF. CDR3 in DNA: TGTGCCAGCAGCTTCGGACAGGGTCCCTACGAGCAGTACTTC.

This clonotype occurred many times. The genes are TRBV20-1 and TRBJ2-4; the D is unclear. Trimming removed 5 bases from V and 1 base from J, with 18 bases in between. CDR1 and CDR2 from the germline V gene are DFQATT and SNEGSKA (reference sequence). CDR3 length: 16 residues. DNA for the CDR3: TGCAGTGCTGGGCCGTCTGCCCGGGTCGCCAAAAACATTCAGTACTTC. Protein: CSAGPSARVAKNIQYF.

This clonotype was counted between two and nine times. The chain links TRBV5-1 to TRBJ1-1; no reliable D call. The CDR3 consists of 14 residues. Trimming removed 4 bases from V and 2 bases from J, with 12 bases in between. Germline CDR1 and CDR2: SGHRS and YFSETQ. CDR3 in DNA: TGCGCCAGCAGCCCGGGAACCAGTAACACTGAAGCTTTCTTT. Its translation is CASSPGTSNTEAFF.

Ten or more counts support this clonotype. This chain joins TRBV12-3 or TRBV12-4 and TRBJ2-5; D is uncertain. The CDR3 consists of 12 residues. V gave up 2 bases and J gave up 5 bases, with 6 bases separating them. In DNA form, the CDR3 reads TGTGCCAGCAGTTTATGGCTGGAGACCCAGTACTTC. This gives the protein CASSLWLETQYF.

CDR3 coding DNA: TGTGCCAGCAGCTTGAGGACAGGGGGCGACTATGGCTACACCTTC. Amino acids: CASSLRTGGDYGYTF. The genes are TRBV7-2 and TRBJ1-2, with TRBD1 matching 11 bases. The CDR3 consists of 15 residues. Germline lookup yields CDR1 SGHTA and CDR2 FQGNSA. The V segment lost 3 bases and the J segment 3 bases; nucleotides outside the gene matches: 3.

This clonotype was seen many times. This chain joins TRBV12-3 or TRBV12-4 and TRBJ1-3; perhaps TRBD1 as D (5 bases). V shed 5 bases and J shed 2 bases, with 7 bases lying between them. The CDR3 covers 13 residues. This CDR3 reads CASSTGPGNTIYF. The CDR3 region has the DNA TGTGCCAGCAGTACAGGACCTGGAAACACCATATATTTT.

The rearrangement links TRBV20-1 to TRBJ2-7; TRBD1 might be the D (7 bases). CDR1 DFQATT and CDR2 SNEGSKA come from the germline V gene (reference sequence). V gave up 3 bases and J gave up 2 bases, with 11 bases separating them. The CDR3 has 13 amino acids. The CDR3 spells CSAREGAPYEQYF. The CDR3 coding sequence is TGCAGTGCTAGGGAGGGGGCCCCCTACGAGCAGTACTTC.

This clonotype has only a few counts. The chain carries TRBV6-5 and TRBJ2-3; no clear D gene. The CDR3 consists of 16 residues. Germline V gene lookup returns CDR1 MNHEY and CDR2 SVGAGI. The V end lost 0 bases, the J end lost 0 bases, and 10 bases lay between the germline ends. The DNA for the CDR3 is TGTGCCAGCAGTTACTCTGGGATCGGAAGCACAGATACGCAGTATTTT. Its translation is CASSYSGIGSTDTQYF.

The chain is built from TRBV5-1 and TRBJ2-3; 8 bases line up with TRBD1. V shed 2 bases, J shed 2 bases, and the junction held 10 bases outside the gene matches. Germline CDR1 and CDR2: SGHRS and YFSETQ. This CDR3 region has 17 residues. DNA of the CDR3: TGCGCCAGCAGCTTTCTACCCGGGACAGGAAACACAGATACGCAGTATTTT. Its protein product is CASSFLPGTGNTDTQYF. The whole variable domain, remainder taken from reference TRBV5-1 and TRBJ2-3, is KAGVTQTPRYLIKTRGQQVTLSCSPISGHRSVSWYQQTPGQGLQFLFEYFSETQRNKGNFPGRFSGRQFSNSRSEMNVSTLELGDSALYLCASSFLPGTGNTDTQYFGPGTRLTVL.

This clonotype was found many times. The CDR3 sequence is CASSEQDFSDTQYF. In DNA form, the CDR3 reads TGTGCCAGCAGTGAACAGGACTTTTCAGATACGCAGTATTTT. The chain carries TRBV6-4 and TRBJ2-3; D might be TRBD1 or TRBD2, each matching 5 bases. CDR3 length equals 14 residues. The germline V gene has CDR1 MRHNA and CDR2 SNTAGT. V lost 3 bases to trimming and J lost 4 bases, with 11 bases between them.

V and J are TRBV4-3 and TRBJ2-1, with TRBD2 as a possible D gene (5 bases). V was trimmed by 0 bases and J by 4 bases, leaving 10 bases between them. Germline V gives CDR1 LGHNA, CDR2 YSLEER. CDR3 length: 15 amino acids. CDR3 region: CASSQEVPGYNEQFF. CDR3 nucleotide sequence: TGCGCCAGCAGCCAAGAAGTTCCGGGGTACAATGAGCAGTTCTTC.

This clonotype was seen at least ten times. The rearrangement links TRBV5-5 to TRBJ1-5; D not resolved. The CDR3 is 13 residues long. Germline loops: CDR1 SGHKS, CDR2 YYEKEE (reference sequence). The ends were cut back, 1 base at V and 5 bases at J, with 7 bases in the middle. CDR3 coding DNA: TGTGCCAGCAGCTTGAGGAATGATCAGCCCCAGCATTTT. Amino acid sequence: CASSLRNDQPQHF.